This TCR beta chain was recorded in a study of cytotoxic CD8 clonotypes in ibrutinib-treated CLL. The wider study: Partial responses numbered approximately 24 and complete responses 2; after a median about 68 months, roughly 14 stayed remitted and roughly twelve progressed. Whole-study findings and limits: T-cell clonality at baseline went above that of age-matched healthy donors and rose and fell with circulating CD8+ T-cell counts. Increased clonality at ibrutinib response gave way to a return toward baseline at progression.

Germline V CDR1 and CDR2: MGHDK, SYGVNS. Losses at the gene ends were 2 bases for V and 6 bases for J; bases not matched to a gene: 3. The CDR3 has 15 residues. On this clone: What it recognizes is unknown.

T cells were sequenced at a targeted depth of 1 in 200,000 to 1 in 1 million. Data came from immunoSEQ multiplex PCR; TCRdb stores just in-frame clones and leaves some out. The profile shows some 170,000 clones, around nine tenths of them singletons. The sequence derives from a human donor with chronic lymphocytic leukemia. This sample comprised PBMCs, obtained at disease progression, from a patient treated with ibrutinib. The rearrangement links TRBV25-1 to TRBJ2-1; 11 bases match TRBD2. The CDR3 loop reads CASSETGTSGNEQFF. CDR3 bases: TGTGCCAGCAGTGAAACCGGGACTAGCGGCAATGAGCAGTTCTTC.